Sequencing of this TCR beta chain was carried out in a study of breast tumors, draining lymph nodes, adjacent tissues. Via MiXCR, TCRdb re-called the multiplex PCR reads, giving one row per CDR3 protein. Found here are 20,000 to 25,000 distinct CDR3 sequences, around 50% of them singletons; the top ten hold roughly 7.3%. Study conclusions and caveats: Compared with basal-like, luminal-like tumors shared significantly more repertoire with nontumor tissue. Compared with lymph nodes, tumors were less diverse; compared with nontumor tissue, more. Tumor T cell lymph node origin was a supported hypothesis, not proven.

Trimming took 5 bases from V and 2 from J, leaving 7 bases between them. The CDR3 has 12 residues. This clonotype is labeled medium-sized. Its antigen is unknown. The source material was breast tumor tissue. V usage is TRBV12-3 or TRBV12-4 and J usage is TRBJ2-7, with a weak D call TRBD1 (6 bases). The receptor was derived from a female donor with breast cancer. Some clones in this sample may be carry-over from other donors' samples. This CDR3 is CASSRDTYEQYF. The DNA for the CDR3 is TGTGCCAGCAGTCGGGACACCTACGAGCAGTACTTC.